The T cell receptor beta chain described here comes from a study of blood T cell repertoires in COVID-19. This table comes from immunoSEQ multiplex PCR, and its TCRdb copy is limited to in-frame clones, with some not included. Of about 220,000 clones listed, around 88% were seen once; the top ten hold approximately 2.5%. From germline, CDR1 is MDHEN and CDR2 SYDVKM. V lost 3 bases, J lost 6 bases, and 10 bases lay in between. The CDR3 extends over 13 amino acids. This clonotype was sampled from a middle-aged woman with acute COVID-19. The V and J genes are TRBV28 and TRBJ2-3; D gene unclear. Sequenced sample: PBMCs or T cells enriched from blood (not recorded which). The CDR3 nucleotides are TGTGCCAGCAGTTTCCGCAGGTCGGATACGCAGTATTTT. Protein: CASSFRRSDTQYF.